Presented here are 7 T cell receptor beta chains from one specimen sequenced in a study of Ad26.COV2.S vaccination and SARS-CoV-2 variants. The assay was immunoSEQ multiplex PCR, and TCRdb's table has in-frame clones only and misses some. The sample carries 300,000 to 350,000 clones, around 89% recorded once. Treatment reported: some 19 received Ad26.COV2.S at low or high dose, single or two shots; a few received placebo; per-sample allocation not given. Sample collection was performed on day 63 after the first vaccine or placebo injection. The sample here was peripheral blood, taken in a trial of Ad26.COV2.S vaccine versus placebo. These receptors originate from a person aged 18-65 years who received the Ad26.COV2.S COVID-19 vaccine or a placebo.

This clone was counted once. The chain employs TRBV6-5 and TRBJ1-1; TRBD1 agrees at 8 bases. The CDR3 runs 14 residues. The germline gives CDR1 MNHEY, CDR2 SVGAGI. Unmatched junction bases numbered 9, after V lost 5 bases and J lost 7 bases. The CDR3 loop reads CASSRDRILGEAFF. The CDR3 DNA reads as TGTGCCAGCAGTAGGGACAGGATATTGGGTGAAGCTTTCTTT.

The CDR3 DNA reads TGCGCCAGCAGCCAAGTTTCGGGGTTCAATGAGCAGTTCTTC. Protein: CASSQVSGFNEQFF. The J gene is TRBJ2-1, the V gene TRBV4-3; tentatively, D is TRBD2 (5 bases). Germline V gene lookup returns CDR1 LGHNA and CDR2 YSLEER. CDR3 length equals 14 residues. Deletions cut 1 base from V and 6 bases from J, with 10 bases between.

The V call is TRBV7-2, the J call TRBJ1-1; D call uncertain. V was clipped by 5 bases and J by 0 bases, with 10 bases between them. Germline loops: CDR1 SGHTA, CDR2 FQGNSA. This CDR3 comprises 14 residues. The CDR3 coding sequence is TGTGCCAGCAGCACCAGCCGGATGAACACTGAAGCTTTCTTT. Protein sequence: CASSTSRMNTEAFF.

The V gene is TRBV27, the J gene TRBJ2-7, with D possibly matching TRBD2 (5 bases). V was cut by 6 bases and J by 7 bases, with 19 bases left in between. There are 14 residues in the CDR3. Germline CDR1 MNHEY, CDR2 SMNVEV (reference sequence). The CDR3 bases are TGTGCCAGCAGGGGGATTGGGGAGTTGTGGGAGCAGTACTTC. It yields the protein CASRGIGELWEQYF.

This chain uses TRBV25-1 with TRBJ2-3; D might be TRBD2 (6 bases). Germline assignment: CDR1 MGHDK and CDR2 SYGVNS. The CDR3 is 15 residues long. V gave up 2 bases and J gave up 5 bases, with 14 bases separating them. The CDR3 loop is CASSEKSFGGDTQYF. CDR3 nucleotide sequence: TGTGCCAGCAGTGAAAAGTCCTTCGGGGGAGATACGCAGTATTTT.

The rearrangement joins TRBV4-1 to TRBJ1-2; D not resolved. Trimming stripped 5 bases from V and 2 bases from J, with 15 bases between. Germline CDR1 MGHRA, CDR2 YSYEKL. CDR3 length equals 15 residues. The CDR3 DNA follows: TGCGCCAGCAGCTCCCGAACACTGGGCAACTATGGCTACACCTTC. Amino acid sequence: CASSSRTLGNYGYTF.

The CDR3 DNA reads as TGTGCCAGCAGTTACTCGGGGGGGGCAACCACCGGGGAGCTGTTTTTT. Translated: CASSYSGGATTGELFF. The chain couples TRBV6-2 or TRBV6-3 to TRBJ2-2; D may be TRBD2 (7 bases). In germline, CDR1 is MNHEY, CDR2 SVGEGT. V gave up 0 bases and J gave up 4 bases, with 12 bases separating them. The CDR3 extends over 16 amino acids.